This T cell receptor beta chain was captured in a study of identical twins. V shed 1 base, J shed 3 bases, and the junction held 14 bases outside the gene matches. This CDR3 has 20 residues. CDR1 and CDR2 from the germline V gene are LGHDT and YNNKEL (reference sequence). This clonotype was counted only a few times. A universal primer binding site was introduced by template switching. The final cDNA contained unique molecular identifiers. Each CDR3 protein gets one entry after TCRdb re-called the 5' RACE reads with MiXCR. The sample carries 350,000 to 400,000 distinct CDR3 sequences, around 9.7% recorded once.

The receptor's source is a woman between 45 and 65 years old in good health. The sequenced material came from naive T cells sorted from blood. This rearrangement joins TRBV3-1 to TRBJ2-4; TRBD2 matches 11 bases. The CDR3 bases are TGTGCCAGCAGCCAAGGTACTAGCGGGAGTCGGATTTGGGACAAAAACATTCAGTACTTC. Translating it yields CASSQGTSGSRIWDKNIQYF.